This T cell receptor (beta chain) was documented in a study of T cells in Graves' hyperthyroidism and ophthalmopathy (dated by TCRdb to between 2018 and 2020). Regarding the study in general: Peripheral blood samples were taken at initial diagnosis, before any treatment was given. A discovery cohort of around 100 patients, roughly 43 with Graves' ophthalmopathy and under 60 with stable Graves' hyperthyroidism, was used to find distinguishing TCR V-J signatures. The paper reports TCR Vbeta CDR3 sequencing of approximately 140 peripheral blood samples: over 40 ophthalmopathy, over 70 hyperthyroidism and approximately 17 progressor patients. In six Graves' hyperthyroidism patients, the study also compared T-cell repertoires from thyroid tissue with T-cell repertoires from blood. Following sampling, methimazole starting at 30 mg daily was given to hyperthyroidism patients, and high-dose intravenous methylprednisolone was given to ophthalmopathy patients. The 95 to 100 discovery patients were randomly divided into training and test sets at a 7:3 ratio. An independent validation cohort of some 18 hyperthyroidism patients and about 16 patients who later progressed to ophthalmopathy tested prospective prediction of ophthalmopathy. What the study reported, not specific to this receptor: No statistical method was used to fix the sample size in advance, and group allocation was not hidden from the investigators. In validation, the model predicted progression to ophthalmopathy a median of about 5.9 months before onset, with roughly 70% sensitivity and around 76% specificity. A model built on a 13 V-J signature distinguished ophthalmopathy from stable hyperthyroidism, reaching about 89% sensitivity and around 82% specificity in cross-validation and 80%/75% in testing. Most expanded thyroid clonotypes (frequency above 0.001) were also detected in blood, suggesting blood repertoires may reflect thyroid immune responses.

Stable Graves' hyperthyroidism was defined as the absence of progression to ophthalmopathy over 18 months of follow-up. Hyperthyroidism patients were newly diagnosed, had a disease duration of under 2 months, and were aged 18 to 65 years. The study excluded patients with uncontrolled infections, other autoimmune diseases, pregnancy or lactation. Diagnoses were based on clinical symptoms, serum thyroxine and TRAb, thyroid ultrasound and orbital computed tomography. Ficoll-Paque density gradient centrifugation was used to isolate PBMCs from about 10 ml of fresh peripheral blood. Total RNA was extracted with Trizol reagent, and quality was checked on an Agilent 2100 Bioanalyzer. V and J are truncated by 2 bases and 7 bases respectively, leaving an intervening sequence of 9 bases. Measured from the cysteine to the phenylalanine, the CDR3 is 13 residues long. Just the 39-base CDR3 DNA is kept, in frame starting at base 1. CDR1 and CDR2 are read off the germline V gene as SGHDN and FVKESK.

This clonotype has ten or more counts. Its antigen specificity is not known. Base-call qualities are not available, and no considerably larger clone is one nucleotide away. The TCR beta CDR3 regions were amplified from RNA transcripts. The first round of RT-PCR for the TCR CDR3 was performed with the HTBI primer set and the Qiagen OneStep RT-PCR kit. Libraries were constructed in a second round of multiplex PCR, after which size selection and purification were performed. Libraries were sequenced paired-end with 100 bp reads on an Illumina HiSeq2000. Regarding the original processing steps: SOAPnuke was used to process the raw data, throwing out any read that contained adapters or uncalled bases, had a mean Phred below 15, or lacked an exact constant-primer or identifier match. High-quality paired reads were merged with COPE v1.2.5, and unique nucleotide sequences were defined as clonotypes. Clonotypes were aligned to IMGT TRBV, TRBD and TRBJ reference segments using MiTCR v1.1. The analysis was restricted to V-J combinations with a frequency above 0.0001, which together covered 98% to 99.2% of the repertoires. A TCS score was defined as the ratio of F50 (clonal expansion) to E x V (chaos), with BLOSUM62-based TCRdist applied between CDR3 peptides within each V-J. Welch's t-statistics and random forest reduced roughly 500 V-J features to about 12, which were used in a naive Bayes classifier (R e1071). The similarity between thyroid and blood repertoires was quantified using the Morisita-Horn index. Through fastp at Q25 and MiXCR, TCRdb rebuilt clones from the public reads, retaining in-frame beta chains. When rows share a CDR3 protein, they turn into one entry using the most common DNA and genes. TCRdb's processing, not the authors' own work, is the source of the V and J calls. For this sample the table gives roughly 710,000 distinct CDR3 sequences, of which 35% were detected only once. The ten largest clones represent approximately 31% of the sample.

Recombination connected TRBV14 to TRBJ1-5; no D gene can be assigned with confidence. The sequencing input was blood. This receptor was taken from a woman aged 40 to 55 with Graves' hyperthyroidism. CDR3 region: CASSQWDGQPQHF. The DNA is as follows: TGTGCCAGCAGCCAATGGGATGGGCAGCCCCAGCATTTT. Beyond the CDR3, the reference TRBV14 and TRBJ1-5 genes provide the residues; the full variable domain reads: EAGVTQFPSHSVIEKGQTVTLRCDPISGHDNLYWYRRVMGKEIKFLLHFVKESKQDESGMPNNRFLAERTGGTYSTLKVQPAELEDSGVYFCASSQWDGQPQHFGDGTRLSIL.